The next 16 T cell receptor beta chains were all read from a single sample in a study of OX40 agonist ivuxolimab in advanced cancers. Libraries were prepared by immunoSEQ multiplex PCR; TCRdb keeps only in-frame clonotypes and omits some of them. The top ten hold roughly a sixth of the sample, which has roughly 29,000 clones, 80% to 85% seen once. Sequencing used CD4+ or CD8+ T cells sorted from blood, obtained in a trial of the OX40 agonist ivuxolimab. These receptors were taken from an adult with an advanced solid tumor such as melanoma, head and neck, liver or kidney cancer.

This chain joins TRBV7-8 and TRBJ2-6; D unclear. Looked up from germline, CDR1 is SGHVS and CDR2 is FQNEAQ. The CDR3 loop spans 16 amino acids. The V gene lost 6 bases and the J gene lost 1 base, with 13 bases spanning the gap. For the CDR3, the DNA is TGTGCCAGCAGTATCGACGGCGGTTCTGGGGCCAACGTCCTGACTTTC. This translates into CASSIDGGSGANVLTF.

J is TRBJ2-7 and V is TRBV11-2; D not certain. V lost 1 base to trimming and J lost 3 bases, with 10 bases between them. This CDR3 region has 14 residues. Germline CDR1 is SGHAT and CDR2 is FQNNGV. CDR3 region: CASSLGVGNYEQYF. In nucleotides, the CDR3 is TGTGCCAGCAGCTTAGGAGTAGGGAACTACGAGCAGTACTTC.

The chain joins TRBV5-6 to TRBJ1-5; tentative D call: TRBD1 (5 bases). The ends were cut back, 5 bases at V and 8 bases at J, with 14 bases in the middle. From germline, CDR1 is SGHDT and CDR2 YYEEEE. CDR3 size: 13 residues. The CDR3 sequence: CASSRGRGEPQHF. The CDR3 DNA sequence: TGTGCCAGCAGTCGGGGACGGGGGGAGCCCCAGCATTTT.

J is TRBJ2-7 and V is TRBV19; D uncertain. CDR1 and CDR2 (germline): LNHDA, SQIVND (reference sequence). Trimming stripped 1 base from V and 1 base from J, with 8 bases between. This CDR3 spans 14 amino acids. This CDR3 is CASSIASDSYEQYF. The CDR3 DNA sequence: TGTGCCAGTAGTATAGCATCTGATTCCTACGAGCAGTACTTC.

J is TRBJ1-4 and V is TRBV6-5; no definite D call. Germline CDR1 reads MNHEY; CDR2 reads SVGAGI. With 6 bases removed from V and 3 bases from J, the gap between germline ends came to 11 bases. The CDR3 covers 14 residues. As DNA, the CDR3 is TGTGCCAGCAGCTTACTTGGGGCTAATGAAAAACTGTTTTTT. It is translated as CASSLLGANEKLFF.

This chain connects TRBV5-1 to TRBJ2-7, with D maybe TRBD1 (5 bases). Deletions cut 2 bases from V and 3 bases from J, with 9 bases between. In germline, CDR1 is SGHRS, CDR2 YFSETQ. The CDR3 totals 13 residues. The CDR3 sequence is CASSFGADYEQYF. The CDR3 DNA reads TGCGCCAGCAGCTTTGGGGCCGACTACGAGCAGTACTTC.

This chain links TRBV7-9 with TRBJ2-7; TRBD1 matches 8 bases. This CDR3 region has 14 residues. The V gene end was trimmed by 5 bases and the J gene end by 5 bases; junction bases not matched to a gene: 8. Per germline, CDR1 SEHNR and CDR2 FQNEAQ (reference sequence). CDR3 in amino acids: CASSPGQGWDEQYF. As DNA, the CDR3 is TGTGCCAGCAGCCCCGGACAGGGCTGGGACGAGCAGTACTTC.

The chain employs TRBV29-1 and TRBJ2-5; 8 nucleotides line up with TRBD2. The germline V gene encodes CDR1 SQVTM and CDR2 ANQGSEA. The junction had 12 bases not matched to a gene; V was cut back by 5 bases and J by 1 base. The CDR3 has 16 residues. The CDR3 coding sequence is TGCAGCGTTAATCAACCGGGACTAGGGATCCAAGAGACCCAGTACTTC. Its protein product is CSVNQPGLGIQETQYF.

This rearrangement joins TRBV7-9 to TRBJ2-5; D ambiguous. Trimming took 3 bases from V and 4 from J, leaving 12 bases between them. The germline gives CDR1 SEHNR, CDR2 FQNEAQ (reference sequence). This CDR3 contains 14 residues. CDR3 sequence reads: CASSFPQSAETQYF. The CDR3 nucleotides read TGTGCCAGCAGCTTCCCTCAGAGCGCAGAGACCCAGTACTTC. Supplemented by reference TRBV7-9 and TRBJ2-5, the full variable domain reads DTGVSQNPRHKITKRGQNVTFRCDPISEHNRLYWYRQTLGQGPEFLTYFQNEAQLEKSRLLSDRFSAERPKGSFSTLEIQRTEQGDSAMYLCASSFPQSAETQYFGPGTRLLVL.

This chain connects TRBV5-5 to TRBJ1-3; 7 positions match TRBD1. This CDR3 region has 16 residues. The V and J ends lost 4 bases and 0 bases, in that order; junction bases with no gene match: 7. Germline CDR1 and CDR2: SGHKS and YYEKEE (reference sequence). CDR3 in DNA: TGTGCCAGCAGCCCGAGGGAGGGGGCCTCTGGAAACACCATATATTTT. It yields the protein CASSPREGASGNTIYF.

This clone was counted once. This chain joins TRBV6-1 and TRBJ1-2; possible D gene TRBD1, 5 bases. Germline values: CDR1 MNHNS, CDR2 SASEGT. V lost 6 bases to trimming and J lost 6 bases, with 11 bases between them. This CDR3 spans 12 amino acids. The CDR3 loop is CASRKGIHGYTF. CDR3 in DNA: TGTGCCAGCAGGAAGGGGATACATGGCTACACCTTC.

This rearrangement joins TRBV2 to TRBJ1-1, with D perhaps TRBD1 (5 bases). Germline loops: CDR1 SNHLY, CDR2 FYNNEI. V gave up 7 bases and J gave up 1 base, with 10 bases separating them. The CDR3 is 13 amino acids. Written as DNA, the CDR3 is TGTGCCAGCAAGCCAGGGACGAACACTGAAGCTTTCTTT. The encoded protein is CASKPGTNTEAFF. The full variable domain, completed using reference TRBV2 and TRBJ1-1, is EPEVTQTPSHQVTQMGQEVILRCVPISNHLYFYWYRQILGQKVEFLVSFYNNEISEKSEIFDDQFSVERPDGSNFTLKIRSTKLEDSAMYFCASKPGTNTEAFFGQGTRLTVV.

The V gene is TRBV10-3, the J gene TRBJ2-2; D is uncertain. With 0 bases removed from V and 2 bases from J, the gap between germline ends came to 10 bases. Germline CDR1 ENHRY, CDR2 SYGVKD. This CDR3 region has 16 residues. CDR3 amino acids: CAISESLGLNTGELFF. The CDR3 DNA is TGTGCCATCAGTGAGTCTCTTGGGCTCAACACCGGGGAGCTGTTTTTT.

The chain couples TRBV7-8 to TRBJ1-2; 9 nucleotides agree with TRBD1. The CDR3 runs to 17 residues. V was pared by 5 bases and J by 6 bases, with 16 bases of the junction left unmatched. The germline V gene encodes CDR1 SGHVS and CDR2 FQNEAQ. CDR3 in DNA: TGTGCCAGCAGCCCACTCCCCTTACAGGGGGCAGTGAATGGCTACACCTTC. Protein product: CASSPLPLQGAVNGYTF.

The chain employs TRBV19 and TRBJ1-4; possibly TRBD1 for D (5 bases). Trimming removed 4 bases at V and 6 bases at J, with 12 bases between. The V gene's germline CDR1 is LNHDA and CDR2 SQIVND (reference sequence). The CDR3 loop spans 14 amino acids. Written as DNA, the CDR3 is TGTGCCAGTAGTAGCAGGGAGGGCTATGAAAAACTGTTTTTT. As protein: CASSSREGYEKLFF.

The V and J genes are TRBV5-1 and TRBJ2-7, with 12 bases aligning to TRBD2. The CDR3 spans 14 residues. The germline gives CDR1 SGHRS, CDR2 YFSETQ. The V segment lost 2 bases and the J segment 6 bases; nucleotides outside the gene matches: 3. CDR3 region: CASSFGTSGREQYF. The CDR3 DNA sequence: TGCGCCAGCAGCTTCGGGACTAGCGGGCGCGAGCAGTACTTC.